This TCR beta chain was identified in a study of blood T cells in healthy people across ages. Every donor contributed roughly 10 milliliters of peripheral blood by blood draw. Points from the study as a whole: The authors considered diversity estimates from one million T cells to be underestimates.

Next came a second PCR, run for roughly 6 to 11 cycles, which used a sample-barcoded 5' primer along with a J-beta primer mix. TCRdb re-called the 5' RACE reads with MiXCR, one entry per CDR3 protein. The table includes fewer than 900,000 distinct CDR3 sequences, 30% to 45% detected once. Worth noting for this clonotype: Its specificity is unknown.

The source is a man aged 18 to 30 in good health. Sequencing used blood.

The CDR3 DNA follows: TGTGCCAGCAGTTTTGGTGGGGCTGGCACCGGGGAGCTGTTTTTT. This sequence encodes CASSFGGAGTGELFF. The chain joins TRBV12-3 or TRBV12-4 to TRBJ2-2; a possible D gene is TRBD1 (5 bases). The CDR3 extends over 15 amino acids. V lost 3 bases, J lost 4 bases, and 12 bases lay in between.